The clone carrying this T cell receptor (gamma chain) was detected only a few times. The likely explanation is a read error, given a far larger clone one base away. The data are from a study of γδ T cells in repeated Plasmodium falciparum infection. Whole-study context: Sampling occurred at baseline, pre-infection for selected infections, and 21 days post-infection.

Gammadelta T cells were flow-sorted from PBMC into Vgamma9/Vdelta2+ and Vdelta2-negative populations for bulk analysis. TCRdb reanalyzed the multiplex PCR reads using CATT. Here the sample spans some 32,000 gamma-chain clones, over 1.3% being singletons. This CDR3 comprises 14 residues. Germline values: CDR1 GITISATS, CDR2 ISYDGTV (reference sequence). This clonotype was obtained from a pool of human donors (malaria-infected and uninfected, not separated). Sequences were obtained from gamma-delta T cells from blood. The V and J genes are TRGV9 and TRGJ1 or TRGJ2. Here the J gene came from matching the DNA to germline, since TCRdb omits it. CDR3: CALWEDGYYYKKLF. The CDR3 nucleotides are TGTGCCTTGTGGGAGGATGGGTATTACTATAAGAAACTCTTT.